What follows are 25 T cell receptor beta chains derived from one specimen sequenced in a study of T cell repertoires in cytomegalovirus infection. Using its own MiXCR run on the reads, TCRdb lists one record per CDR3 protein. This sample has some 600,000 distinct CDR3 sequences, with 20% to 25% found just once. Sequencing was performed on CD8+ T cells from PBMCs. Receptor source: a human donor in good health (CMV status not recorded). Some clones in this sample may be carry-over from other donors' samples.

This clonotype was detected many times. This chain uses TRBV7-8 with TRBJ1-4, with D possibly matching TRBD1 (5 bases). Trimming removed 4 bases at V and 5 bases at J, with 14 bases between. Germline V gives CDR1 SGHVS, CDR2 FQNEAQ. The CDR3 is 15 residues long. The CDR3: CASSYPGAGNEKLFF. For the CDR3, the DNA is TGTGCCAGCAGCTACCCCGGGGCAGGGAATGAAAAACTGTTTTTT.

Many counts were recorded for this clonotype. The chain has TRBV6-2 or TRBV6-3 and TRBJ2-7; 14 bases match TRBD2. The length of the CDR3 is 17 residues. The germline CDR1 and CDR2 sequences are MNHEY and SVGEGT. Germline trimming cut 5 bases from V and 3 bases from J; bases unmatched to any gene: 9. The CDR3 sequence is CASSRGTSGGFLYEQYF. Written as DNA, the CDR3 is TGTGCCAGCAGTCGAGGGACTAGCGGGGGATTCCTCTACGAGCAGTACTTC.

This clonotype appeared a few times. The gene calls are TRBV27 and TRBJ2-1; the D is unclear. Per germline, CDR1 MNHEY and CDR2 SMNVEV (reference sequence). With 0 bases removed from V and 7 bases from J, the gap between germline ends came to 7 bases. The CDR3 spans 13 residues. In DNA form, the CDR3 reads TGTGCCAGCAGTTTATCACAGAGGAATGAGCAGTTCTTC. Translation gives CASSLSQRNEQFF.

The chain employs TRBV6-6 and TRBJ2-1, with D perhaps matching TRBD2 (7 bases). The CDR3 has 15 amino acids. The V gene lost 3 bases and the J gene lost 8 bases, with 17 bases spanning the gap. Germline CDR1 is MNHNY and CDR2 is SVGAGI (reference sequence). The CDR3 spells CASSYWGGARDEQFF. The CDR3 nucleotides are TGTGCCAGCAGTTATTGGGGGGGCGCCCGGGATGAGCAGTTCTTC.

This clonotype showed up just a few times. V is TRBV28 and J is TRBJ2-1, with D possibly being TRBD1 (5 bases). CDR1 is MDHEN, CDR2 SYDVKM, per germline. Trimming cost V 7 bases and J 0 bases, with 16 bases left between them. This CDR3 spans 16 amino acids. The CDR3 nucleotides read TGTGCCAGCACCCCGAATAAGGGGCGCTCCTACAATGAGCAGTTCTTC. It encodes CASTPNKGRSYNEQFF.

This clonotype was detected a few times. This may stem from a read error, because a much larger clone lies one nucleotide away. The rearrangement links TRBV28 to TRBJ2-1; TRBD1 or TRBD2 may be the D gene (5 bases each). Trimming cost V 10 bases and J 4 bases, with 11 bases left between them. The CDR3 is 12 amino acids. CDR1 is MDHEN and CDR2 is SYDVKM in the germline V gene. Here the CDR3 reads CANRPGYNEQFF. CDR3 in DNA: TGTGCCAACAGGCCGGGATACAATGAGCAGTTCTTC.

The J gene is TRBJ2-1, the V gene TRBV12-3 or TRBV12-4; 12 nucleotides match TRBD2. The CDR3 totals 16 residues. V lost 3 bases and J lost 8; bases outside the gene matches: 8. CDR3 amino acids: CASSFNRLAGGHEQFF. The CDR3, as DNA: TGTGCCAGCAGTTTTAATAGGCTAGCGGGGGGGCATGAGCAGTTCTTC.

This clonotype was observed a few times. This chain uses TRBV14 with TRBJ2-1; 9 bases match TRBD2. The CDR3 covers 17 residues. Per germline, CDR1 SGHDN and CDR2 FVKESK. With 0 bases clipped from V and 2 bases from J, the junction kept 5 bases outside the gene matches. As DNA, the CDR3 is TGTGCCAGCAGCCAAGATAGACTAGCGGTTACCTACAATGAGCAGTTCTTC. Translating it yields CASSQDRLAVTYNEQFF.

This clonotype was counted ten times or more. This chain joins TRBV10-3 and TRBJ2-7; 9 bases map to TRBD1. The CDR3 has 15 amino acids. The V gene end was trimmed by 4 bases and the J gene end by 3 bases; junction bases not matched to a gene: 7. Germline loops: CDR1 ENHRY, CDR2 SYGVKD. This CDR3 is CAISGTGTGRYEQYF. In DNA form, the CDR3 reads TGTGCCATCAGTGGGACCGGGACAGGGCGCTACGAGCAGTACTTC.

The V gene is TRBV12-3 or TRBV12-4, the J gene TRBJ1-2, with D uncertain. V was cut by 3 bases and J by 6 bases, with 11 bases left in between. This CDR3 contains 13 residues. CDR3 DNA: TGTGCCAGCAGTTTTGTGGTGCACGATGGCTACACCTTC. It is translated as CASSFVVHDGYTF.

This rearrangement joins TRBV12-5 to TRBJ2-5; a possible D gene is TRBD2 (5 bases). The V end lost 3 bases, the J end lost 3 bases, and 17 bases lay between the germline ends. Germline assignment: CDR1 LGHNT and CDR2 FRNRAP. This CDR3 is 16 amino acids long. CDR3 residues: CASGLGVGSLEETQYF. For the CDR3, the DNA is TGTGCTAGTGGTTTAGGCGTGGGGAGCCTCGAAGAGACCCAGTACTTC. Filled out from reference TRBV12-5 and TRBJ2-5, the complete variable domain reads DARVTQTPRHKVTEMGQEVTMRCQPILGHNTVFWYRQTMMQGLELLAYFRNRAPLDDSGMPKDRFSAEMPDATLATLKIQPSEPRDSAVYFCASGLGVGSLEETQYFGPGTRLLVL.

As for this clonotype: This may stem from a read error, because a much larger clone lies one nucleotide away. The V call is TRBV7-2, the J call TRBJ2-5, with D perhaps matching TRBD1 or TRBD2 (5 bases each). The germline V gene encodes CDR1 SGHTA and CDR2 FQGNSA. The CDR3 spans 14 residues. DNA for the CDR3: TGTGCCAGCAGCTACGGGACCGTGGGAGAGATCCAGTACTTC. This gives the protein CASSYGTVGEIQYF. Supplemented by reference TRBV7-2 and TRBJ2-5, the full variable domain reads GAGVSQSPSNKVTEKGKDVELRCDPISGHTALYWYRQSLGQGLEFLIYFQGNSAPDKSGLPSDRFSAERTGGSVSTLTIQRTQQEDSAVYLCASSYGTVGEIQYFGPGTRLLVL.

V gene TRBV6-2 or TRBV6-3 combines with J gene TRBJ2-3; TRBD2 aligns across 7 bases. The CDR3 extends over 11 amino acids. Germline loops: CDR1 MNHEY, CDR2 SVGEGT. The junction had 4 bases not matched to a gene; V was cut back by 4 bases and J by 12 bases. CDR3 region: CASSSGTIQYF. Here the CDR3 DNA reads TGTGCCAGCAGTTCCGGGACTATCCAGTATTTT.

About this clonotype itself: It may be a read error: a sequence one base away is much more abundant. This sequence joins TRBV7-6 and TRBJ2-1; D not resolved. In germline, CDR1 is SGHVS, CDR2 FNYEAQ. This CDR3 region has 11 residues. The chain's CDR3 is CAGSSANEQFF. In nucleotides, the CDR3 is TGTGCCGGCAGCTCAGCAAATGAGCAGTTCTTC.

This clonotype was observed a handful of times. This rearrangement joins TRBV12-3 or TRBV12-4 to TRBJ2-3; D unclear. The CDR3 is made up of 11 amino acids. Trimming shortened V by 6 bases and J by 6 bases, and 7 bases separated the two germline ends. CDR3 coding DNA: TGTGCCAGCAGATCCCCGGATACGCAGTATTTT. Amino acids: CASRSPDTQYF.

This clonotype appeared many times. The chain uses TRBV13 and TRBJ2-5; perhaps D is TRBD1 or TRBD2 (5 bases each). Trimming took off 5 bases at V and 4 bases at J, with 14 bases between the two ends. This CDR3 contains 14 residues. Germline lookup yields CDR1 PRHDT and CDR2 FYEKMQ (reference sequence). The CDR3 nucleotides are TGTGCCAGCAGCGCTCGTCGGGGCGCAGAGACCCAGTACTTC. Residues: CASSARRGAETQYF.

This clonotype was seen a handful of times. The rearrangement uses TRBV6-1 and TRBJ1-6; the match to TRBD1 covers 7 bases. The germline gives CDR1 MNHNS, CDR2 SASEGT. The CDR3 extends over 16 amino acids. The V gene end was trimmed by 5 bases and the J gene end by 7 bases; junction bases not matched to a gene: 11. The CDR3 nucleotides are TGTGCCAGCAGTTACTCATGGACGACAGGGAATTCACCCCTCCACTTT. It is translated as CASSYSWTTGNSPLHF.

With respect to this clonotype: Since a much larger clone is just one base distant, this may be a read error. The chain recombines TRBV7-2 with TRBJ1-1; no definite D call. V was pared by 4 bases and J by 11 bases, with 20 bases between. Germline CDR1 reads SGHTA; CDR2 reads FQGNSA. The length of the CDR3 is 14 residues. The CDR3 DNA sequence: TGTGCCAGCAGCTCGTTCACGGCAGGTCCGGTGGCTTTCTTT. Encoded protein: CASSSFTAGPVAFF.

The chain uses TRBV7-4 and TRBJ2-1, with TRBD2 identical over 7 bases. V lost 7 bases, J lost 7 bases, and 7 bases stayed unmatched. Germline V gene data show CDR1 as SGHVT and CDR2 as SQSDAQ. The CDR3 contains 13 residues. The CDR3 coding sequence is TGTGCCAGCATCCCGAGCGGGGAAAATGAGCAGTTCTTC. The encoded protein is CASIPSGENEQFF.

This clonotype was found a few times. V is TRBV7-9 and J is TRBJ1-2; no definite D call. The ends were cut back, 5 bases at V and 4 bases at J, with 17 bases in the middle. The germline gives CDR1 SEHNR, CDR2 FQNEAQ (reference sequence). CDR3 length: 15 residues. DNA for the CDR3: TGTGCCAGCAGCACCAAGGACCGGCCCCCCTATGGCTACACCTTC. As protein: CASSTKDRPPYGYTF.

The chain joins TRBV7-9 to TRBJ2-7; no clear D. The length of the CDR3 is 12 residues. Germline CDR1 SEHNR, CDR2 FQNEAQ (reference sequence). Trimming shortened V by 5 bases and J by 5 bases, and 10 bases separated the two germline ends. CDR3 in amino acids: CASSPGVHEQYF. Written as DNA, the CDR3 is TGTGCCAGCAGCCCAGGAGTCCACGAGCAGTACTTC.

This chain joins TRBV9 and TRBJ2-2; D is ambiguous. The germline V gene encodes CDR1 SGDLS and CDR2 YYNGEE. V lost 4 bases and J lost 7, with 17 bases in between. The CDR3 totals 15 residues. CDR3 loop: CASSPTPGSGGELFF. As DNA, the CDR3 is TGTGCCAGCAGCCCGACGCCGGGTTCGGGCGGGGAGCTGTTTTTT.

Worth noting for this clonotype: A much larger clone lies a single base off, so this may be a read error. The rearrangement uses TRBV28 and TRBJ1-4, with D tentatively TRBD1 (6 bases). This CDR3 region has 11 residues. The V and J ends lost 8 bases and 10 bases respectively, with 11 bases between them. The germline gives CDR1 MDHEN, CDR2 SYDVKM. The CDR3 reads CASRGGGKLFF. Here the CDR3 DNA reads TGTGCCAGCCGAGGGGGTGGAAAACTGTTTTTT.

To note about this clonotype: The germline gene is not matched at one end of the junction; a read error may be the cause. This CDR3 is CASSSQTASGNQLQHF. The CDR3 coding sequence is TGTGCCAGCAGCTCTCAGACGGCTAGTGGCAATCAGCTCCAGCATTTT. The chain combines TRBV7-9 with TRBJ1-5; unclear D gene. Looked up from germline, CDR1 is SEHNR and CDR2 is FQNEAQ (reference sequence). The CDR3 is 16 amino acids.

This clonotype has more than one count but fewer than ten. The J gene is TRBJ1-1, the V gene TRBV6-5, with D perhaps matching TRBD1 (5 bases). The CDR3 is 15 residues long. Germline V gene data show CDR1 as MNHEY and CDR2 as SVGAGI. The V end was cut by 0 bases, the J end by 5 bases, with 13 bases between. The CDR3: CASSYSGQAGTEAFF. The DNA of the CDR3 is TGTGCCAGCAGTTACTCAGGACAAGCGGGGACTGAAGCTTTCTTT.